One and the same sample provided the 11 T cell receptor beta chains below, sequenced in a study of CD8 T cells in ankylosing spondylitis. MiXCR, run by TCRdb on the 5' RACE reads, gives a single entry per CDR3 protein. The table has over 200,000 distinct CDR3 sequences, about 11% seen once. Source material: blood, either unsorted or a sorted T cell fraction (not recorded which). All receptors derive from a male donor with ankylosing spondylitis or in good health (not recorded which).

This clonotype was counted ten times or more. The CDR3 is CASRLQGENSPLHF. CDR3 DNA: TGTGCCAGCAGATTACAGGGCGAGAATTCACCCCTCCACTTT. The chain links TRBV12-3 or TRBV12-4 to TRBJ1-6, with TRBD1 as a possible D gene (6 bases). This CDR3 comprises 14 residues. V was clipped by 6 bases and J by 7 bases, with 13 bases between them.

V and J are TRBV28 and TRBJ1-2; the match to TRBD1 covers 7 bases. This CDR3 has 14 residues. CDR1 MDHEN and CDR2 SYDVKM come from the germline V gene. Unmatched junction bases numbered 7, after V lost 5 bases and J lost 4 bases. This chain's CDR3 is CASSLPGGSYGYTF. CDR3 nucleotide sequence: TGTGCCAGCAGTCTCCCAGGGGGTTCCTATGGCTACACCTTC.

CDR3 loop: CASKLLIEETQYF. In DNA form, the CDR3 reads TGTGCCAGCAAGCTCCTTATCGAAGAGACCCAGTACTTC. The V and J genes are TRBV12-3 or TRBV12-4 and TRBJ2-5; D ambiguous. This CDR3 comprises 13 residues. Between the trimmed V and J ends, which lost 7 bases and 3 bases, there was a span of 12 bases.

This clonotype was observed many times. The chain recombines TRBV20-1 with TRBJ2-2; TRBD2 is a possible D gene (6 bases). The germline gives CDR1 DFQATT, CDR2 SNEGSKA (reference sequence). This CDR3 contains 14 residues. V was shortened by 4 bases and J by 8 bases, with 17 bases between the two germline ends. The chain's CDR3 is CSATGSSMGGELFF. The CDR3 DNA reads TGCAGTGCTACCGGGAGTTCCATGGGTGGGGAGCTGTTTTTT.

This clonotype was observed a handful of times. CDR3 nucleotides: TGTGCCAGCAGCCTCCCCGGGACAGTAGGAGGAACGCAGTATTTT. The encoded protein is CASSLPGTVGGTQYF. The V and J genes are TRBV7-3 and TRBJ2-3; 7 bases match TRBD1. Germline CDR1 reads SGHTA; CDR2 reads FQGTGA. Germline trimming cut 5 bases from V and 9 bases from J; bases unmatched to any gene: 14. The CDR3 contains 15 residues.

This clonotype appeared many times. The V gene is TRBV20-1, the J gene TRBJ1-2, with D uncertain. Trimming left V 6 bases short and J 5 bases short, with 19 bases between. The V gene's germline CDR1 is DFQATT and CDR2 SNEGSKA (reference sequence). This CDR3 spans 14 amino acids. The CDR3 DNA is TGCAGTGCAGTACCGAGGACTCGACTATATGGCTACACCTTC. Translating gives CSAVPRTRLYGYTF.

This clonotype was recorded many times. The V gene is TRBV6-5, the J gene TRBJ2-7; 7 positions agree with TRBD1. V dropped 4 bases and J dropped 2; count of bases not matched to a gene: 14. Germline lookup yields CDR1 MNHEY and CDR2 SVGAGI. The CDR3 has 17 amino acids. CDR3 loop: CASSSPPDRDLTYEQYF. The CDR3 DNA is TGTGCCAGCAGTTCCCCTCCCGACAGGGACCTTACCTACGAGCAGTACTTC.

This clonotype has ten or more counts. The chain uses TRBV20-1 and TRBJ2-2, with D tentatively TRBD2 (5 bases). Germline V gene sequence: CDR1 DFQATT, CDR2 SNEGSKA (reference sequence). With 3 bases removed from V and 4 bases from J, the gap between germline ends came to 6 bases. The CDR3 length is 12 residues. The CDR3 DNA sequence: TGCAGTGCTAGGGACTTCACCGGGGAGCTGTTTTTT. This translates into CSARDFTGELFF.

This clonotype was detected many times. This rearrangement joins TRBV29-1 to TRBJ1-4, with 9 positions matching TRBD1. CDR1 and CDR2 from the germline V gene are SQVTM and ANQGSEA. The CDR3 is made up of 14 amino acids. Trimming at V came to 6 bases and at J to 5 bases, leaving 7 bases not matched to a gene. This chain's CDR3 is CSVSPQGANEKLFF. The CDR3 bases are TGCAGCGTGAGTCCACAGGGGGCAAATGAAAAACTGTTTTTT.

The V and J genes are TRBV5-1 and TRBJ1-2; the D is unclear. Germline CDR1 reads SGHRS; CDR2 reads YFSETQ. There are 16 residues in the CDR3. V lost 0 bases, J lost 2 bases, and 14 bases lay in between. CDR3 sequence (DNA): TGCGCCAGCAGCTTGGGTACGTCGAGTAAGAACTATGGCTACACCTTC. It specifies CASSLGTSSKNYGYTF.

This clonotype appeared many times. J is TRBJ1-1 and V is TRBV7-3; 7 nucleotides agree with TRBD1. Germline CDR1 SGHTA, CDR2 FQGTGA. The CDR3 is 15 amino acids. V trimming: 0 bases; J trimming: 4 bases; junction bases outside the gene matches: 5. Written as DNA, the CDR3 is TGTGCCAGCAGCTTAACGACAGGGCCGAGCACTGAAGCTTTCTTT. Translation gives CASSLTTGPSTEAFF.